This T cell receptor beta chain was observed in a study of Ad26.COV2.S vaccination and SARS-CoV-2 variants. The wider study: Sample donor was a member of the COV1001 Ad26.COV2.S trial arm.

This CDR3 contains 17 residues. Germline assignment: CDR1 SEHNR and CDR2 FQNEAQ (reference sequence). V lost 1 base and J lost 8; bases outside the gene matches: 14. Some clones are missing from TCRdb's copy, which holds only in-frame ones; the method was immunoSEQ multiplex PCR. The data contain about 440,000 clones, about 90% of them seen just once; the ten biggest clones take up about 4.4%. Details on this clone: Its antigen is unidentified.

Study-wide results and caveats: Marked by substantial breadth, spike-specific CD8+ and CD4+ T cell responses were reportedly seen after vaccination.

Treatment in this sample: around 19 received Ad26.COV2.S at low or high dose, single or two shots; five or six received placebo; per-sample allocation not given. Sampling was done on day 63 after the first vaccine or placebo injection. An Ad26 vector expressing Wuhan-strain SARS-CoV-2 spike constituted the vaccine. This TCR was sampled from a person between 18 and 60 years old who received the Ad26.COV2.S COVID-19 vaccine or a placebo. The chain combines TRBV7-9 with TRBJ1-2, with TRBD1 identical over 9 bases. The input for sequencing was peripheral blood, taken in a trial of Ad26.COV2.S vaccine versus placebo. CDR3 sequence: CASSLGVGQGGVIGYTF. The CDR3 bases are TGTGCCAGCAGCTTAGGGGTGGGACAGGGAGGAGTAATCGGCTACACCTTC.